Sequencing of this T cell receptor (beta chain) was carried out in a study of T cell clonality in common variable immunodeficiency. Broader study findings: Common variable immunodeficiency TCR beta sequences reportedly had fewer deletions and N-nucleotide insertions.

This clone was detected many times. The antigen is unknown. The read stops 3 residues short of the end of the CDR3; the missing end is completed from the germline J gene. The data were produced by immunoSEQ multiplex PCR, yet TCRdb's version contains in-frame clones alone and is incomplete. Recorded here are approximately 30,000 clones, none singletons. Looked up from germline, CDR1 is SQVTM and CDR2 is ANQGSEA. The CDR3 contains 13 residues. V lost 7 bases and J lost 2; bases outside the gene matches: 4. Patients had low serum IgG, IgA and/or IgM and specific antibody deficiency. All CVID subjects were on immunoglobulin replacement for at least one year.

The chain employs TRBV29-1 and TRBJ1-4; 7 bases are a match to TRBD1. The TCR originated in a human donor with common variable immunodeficiency. Sequencing used peripheral blood mononuclear cells. CDR3: CSAQGRTNEKLFF. Incomplete CDR3 DNA: TGCAGCGCACAGGGGCGGACTAATGAAAAA.